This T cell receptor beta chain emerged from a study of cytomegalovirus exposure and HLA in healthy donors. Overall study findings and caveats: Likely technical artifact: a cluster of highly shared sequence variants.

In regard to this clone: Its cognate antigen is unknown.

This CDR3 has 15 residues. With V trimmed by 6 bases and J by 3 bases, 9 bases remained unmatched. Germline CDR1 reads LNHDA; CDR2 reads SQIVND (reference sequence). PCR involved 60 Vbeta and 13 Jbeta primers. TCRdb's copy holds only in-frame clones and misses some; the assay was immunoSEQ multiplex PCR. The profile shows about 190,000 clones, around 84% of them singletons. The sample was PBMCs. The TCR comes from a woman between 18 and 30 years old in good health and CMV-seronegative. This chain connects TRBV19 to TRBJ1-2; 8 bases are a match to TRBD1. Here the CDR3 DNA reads TGTGCCAGTAGCAGCGGACAGGGTTCGCACTATGGCTACACCTTC. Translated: CASSSGQGSHYGYTF.